This is a list of T cell receptor beta chains from one sample in a study of shared clonotypes between healthy human individuals. Assay: immunoSEQ multiplex PCR; the TCRdb copy retains only in-frame clones and omits some. The sample records some 2,100,000 clones, more than 85% being singletons. Material: naive CD8+ T cells from PBMCs. The source of these receptors is a man younger than 35 in good health. Some clones in this sample may be carry-over from other donors' samples. Each CDR3 is given with its conserved first and last residue. A D gene is named only where the DNA matches it firmly. The size of a clone is reported for some rows only, either as once, few or many, or as a class for expanded clones.

v_gene	abundance	j_gene	d_gene	CDR3nt	CDR3aa
TRBV6-1	NA	TRBJ1-2	TRBD1	TGTGCCAGCAGTGGGGACAGGGACTATGGCTACACCTTC	CASSGDRDYGYTF
TRBV11-3	NA	TRBJ2-3	TRBD2	TGTGCCAGCTCTGGGCGGGAGGGCATAGATACGCAGTATTTT	CASSGREGIDTQYF
TRBV10-3	NA	TRBJ1-2	TRBD1	TGTGCCATCGCCAACCCGACAGGGGAGGGCTACACCTTC	CAIANPTGEGYTF
TRBV30	NA	TRBJ1-1	NA	TGTGCCTGGACAGCCGGGACCGCTGAAGCTTTCTTT	CAWTAGTAEAFF
TRBV9	NA	TRBJ2-2	NA	TGTGCCAGCAGCGTCGCCGGGGAGCTGTTTTTT	CASSVAGELFF
TRBV7-9	NA	TRBJ2-3	NA	TGTGTGCTGGATAGCACAGATACGCAGTATTTT	CVLDSTDTQYF
TRBV27	NA	TRBJ2-7	TRBD1	TGTGCCAGCAGTTCCGCCCTCGGACAGGGTTCCGAGCAGTACTTC	CASSSALGQGSEQYF
TRBV7-9	NA	TRBJ2-7	NA	TGTGCCAGCAGCTCCCCCCAGGTGGGGGCTTACTACGAGCAGTACTTC	CASSSPQVGAYYEQYF
TRBV27	NA	TRBJ2-7	TRBD2	TGTGCCAGCAGCCTCCAAAGCGGGAGTTATTACGAGCAGTACTTC	CASSLQSGSYYEQYF
TRBV4-1	once	TRBJ2-7	NA	TGCGCCAGCAGCCCCAACCGTGCTAGCCCCCCTTACGAGCAGTACTTC	CASSPNRASPPYEQYF
TRBV9	NA	TRBJ1-6	NA	TGTGCCAGCAGTTACAGCGCGGGGGGAAATTCACCCCTCCACTTT	CASSYSAGGNSPLHF
TRBV7-8	NA	TRBJ2-7	NA	TGTGCCAGCAGCTCGCCGGGGCAAACCTACGAGCAGTACTTC	CASSSPGQTYEQYF
TRBV4-3	NA	TRBJ2-7	TRBD1	TGCGCCAGCAGCCAAGATACAGACAGGGACTACGAGCAGTACTTC	CASSQDTDRDYEQYF
TRBV7-3	NA	TRBJ2-1	NA	TGTGCCAGCAGCTTAAACGGCGGGACCTCCTACAATGAGCAGTTCTTC	CASSLNGGTSYNEQFF
TRBV14	NA	TRBJ2-7	NA	TGTGCCAGCAGCCAAAGTCCCGCCATCTACGAGCAGTACTTC	CASSQSPAIYEQYF
TRBV11-2	NA	TRBJ1-1	NA	TGTGCCAGCAGCATGACAGCGACCCTTAAGAACACTGAAGCTTTCTTT	CASSMTATLKNTEAFF
TRBV29-1	NA	TRBJ2-7	TRBD1	TGCAGCGTCACCAGTACAGGGGCGCGTTACGAGCAGTACTTC	CSVTSTGARYEQYF
TRBV9	NA	TRBJ1-1	NA	TGTGCCAGTGGGATTGGGGGTTCCACTGAAGCTTTCTTT	CASGIGGSTEAFF
TRBV29-1	once	TRBJ2-7	NA	TGCAGCGCTGTCGGTGGGATTTCCTACGAGCAGTACTTC	CSAVGGISYEQYF
TRBV27	NA	TRBJ2-1	NA	TGTGCCAGCAGTTCAATGCCCGGGACTTTCGCCAATGAGCAGTTCTTC	CASSSMPGTFANEQFF
TRBV28	NA	TRBJ2-3	TRBD2	TGTGCCAGCAGTTTTCCGCTAGCGGGGTTAACAGATACGCAGTATTTT	CASSFPLAGLTDTQYF
TRBV28	once	TRBJ2-2	NA	TGTGCCAGCAGGGTGTGGGGGGCGAACACCGGGGAGCTGTTTTTT	CASRVWGANTGELFF
TRBV13	NA	TRBJ1-2	TRBD1	TGTGCCACCGTCCCCGGCAGGGGGTATGGCTACACCTTC	CATVPGRGYGYTF
TRBV28	NA	TRBJ2-2	TRBD2	TGTGCCAGCAGGTCCGGGACTAGCGGATGGGGCGGGGAGCTGTTTTTT	CASRSGTSGWGGELFF
TRBV14	NA	TRBJ2-7	TRBD1	TGTGCCAGCAGCCAAGACGCCCGCAGGGGGTGGACCTACGAGCAGTACTTC	CASSQDARRGWTYEQYF
TRBV7-9	NA	TRBJ2-7	NA	TGTGCCAGCAGCTCGGTTGGGGTCTCGTGGGAGCAGTACTTC	CASSSVGVSWEQYF
TRBV25-1	NA	TRBJ2-1	NA	TGTGCCAGCAGTGATTGGGGACTGCCCGCAAATGAGCAGTTCTTC	CASSDWGLPANEQFF
TRBV4-3	NA	TRBJ2-1	TRBD2	TGCGCCAGCAGCCCCCGGACTAGCGGGAGCCTCCGGAATGAGCAGTTCTTC	CASSPRTSGSLRNEQFF
TRBV6-5	NA	TRBJ2-1	TRBD2	TGTGCCAGCAGTTATTCCACTAGCGGAGCATACAATGAGCAGTTCTTC	CASSYSTSGAYNEQFF
TRBV28	NA	TRBJ2-1	NA	TGTGCCAGCAGCCTTAGGGGAGCACCCTACAATGAGCAGTTCTTC	CASSLRGAPYNEQFF
TRBV7-6	NA	TRBJ2-6	TRBD1	TGTGCCAGCAGCCCCCCACACAGGGGTCAACCATCCTCTGGGGCCAACGTCCTGACTTTC	CASSPPHRGQPSSGANVLTF
TRBV7-9	few	TRBJ1-2	NA	TGTGCCAGCAGCTTAGAAGGTGGCTACACCTTC	CASSLEGGYTF